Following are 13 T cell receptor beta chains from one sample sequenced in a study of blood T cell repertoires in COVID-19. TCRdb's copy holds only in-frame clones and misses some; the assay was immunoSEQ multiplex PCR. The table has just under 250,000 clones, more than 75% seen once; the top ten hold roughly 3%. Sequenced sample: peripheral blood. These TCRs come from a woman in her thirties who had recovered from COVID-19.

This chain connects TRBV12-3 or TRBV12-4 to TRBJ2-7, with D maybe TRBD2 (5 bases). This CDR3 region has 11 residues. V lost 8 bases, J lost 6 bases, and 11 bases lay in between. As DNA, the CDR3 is TGTGCCAGCTCCGAGGGAACCGAGCAGTACTTC. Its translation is CASSEGTEQYF.

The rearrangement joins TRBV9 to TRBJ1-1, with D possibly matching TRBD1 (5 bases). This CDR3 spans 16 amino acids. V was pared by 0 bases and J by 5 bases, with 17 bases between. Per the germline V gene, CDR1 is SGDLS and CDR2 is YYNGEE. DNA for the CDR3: TGTGCCAGCAGCGTAGGGGGGGACGGATTGTGGACTGAAGCTTTCTTT. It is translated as CASSVGGDGLWTEAFF. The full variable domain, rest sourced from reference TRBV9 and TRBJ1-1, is DSGVTQTPKHLITATGQRVTLRCSPRSGDLSVYWYQQSLDQGLQFLIQYYNGEERAKGNILERFSAQQFPDLHSELNLSSLELGDSALYFCASSVGGDGLWTEAFFGQGTRLTVV.

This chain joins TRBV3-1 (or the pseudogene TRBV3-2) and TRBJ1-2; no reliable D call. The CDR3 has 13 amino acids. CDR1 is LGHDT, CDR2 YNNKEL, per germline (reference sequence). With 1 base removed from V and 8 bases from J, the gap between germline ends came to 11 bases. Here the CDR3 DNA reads TGTGCCAGCAGCCAAGGGTTCCAGAAGGGCTACACCTTC. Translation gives CASSQGFQKGYTF.

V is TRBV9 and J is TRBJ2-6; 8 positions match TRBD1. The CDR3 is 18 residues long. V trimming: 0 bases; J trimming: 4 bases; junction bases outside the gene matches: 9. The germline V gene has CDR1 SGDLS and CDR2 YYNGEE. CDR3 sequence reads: CASSVAEGQGLGANVLTF. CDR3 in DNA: TGTGCCAGCAGCGTAGCTGAAGGACAGGGTCTCGGGGCCAACGTCCTGACTTTC.

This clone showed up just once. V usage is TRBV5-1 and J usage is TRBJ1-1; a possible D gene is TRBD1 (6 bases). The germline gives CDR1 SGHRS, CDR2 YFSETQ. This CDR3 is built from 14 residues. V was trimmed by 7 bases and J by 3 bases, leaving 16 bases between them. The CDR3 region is CASGRTARDTEAFF. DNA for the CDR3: TGCGCCAGCGGTAGGACAGCCCGGGACACTGAAGCTTTCTTT.

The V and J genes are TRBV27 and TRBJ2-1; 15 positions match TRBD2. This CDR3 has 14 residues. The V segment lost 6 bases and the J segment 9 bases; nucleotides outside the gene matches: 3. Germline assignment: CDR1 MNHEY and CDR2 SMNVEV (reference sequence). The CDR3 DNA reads TGTGCCAGCAGAAGGACTAGCGGGGGGGCTGAGCAGTTCTTC. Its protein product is CASRRTSGGAEQFF.

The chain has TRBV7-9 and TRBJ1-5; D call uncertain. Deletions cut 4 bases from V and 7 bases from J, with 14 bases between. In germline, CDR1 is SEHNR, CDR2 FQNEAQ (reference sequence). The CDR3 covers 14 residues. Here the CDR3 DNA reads TGTGCCAGCAGCTCCGGACTGGCGCCCCAGCCCCAGCATTTT. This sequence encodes CASSSGLAPQPQHF.

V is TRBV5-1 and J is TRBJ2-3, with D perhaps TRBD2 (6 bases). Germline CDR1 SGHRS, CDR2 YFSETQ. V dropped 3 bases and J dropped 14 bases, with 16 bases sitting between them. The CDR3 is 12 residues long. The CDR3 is CASSWRDGLLYF. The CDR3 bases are TGCGCCAGCAGCTGGCGGGACGGATTGTTGTATTTT.

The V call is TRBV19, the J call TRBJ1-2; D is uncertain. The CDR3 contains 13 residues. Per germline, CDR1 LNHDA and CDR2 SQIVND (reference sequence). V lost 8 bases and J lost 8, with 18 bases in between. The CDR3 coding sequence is TGTGCCAGTGAGGGCTTGGGCCTAAGCGGCTACACCTTC. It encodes CASEGLGLSGYTF.

CDR3 sequence (DNA): TGTGCCGTCCTTTTGGCGGCCTATTTGGTCCTTCATTCACCCCTCCACTTT. Its protein product is CAVLLAAYLVLHSPLHF. The J gene is TRBJ1-6, the V gene TRBV19; D unclear. Trimming took 11 bases from V and 8 from J, leaving 28 bases between them. Germline CDR1 reads LNHDA; CDR2 reads SQIVND (reference sequence). This CDR3 region has 17 residues. The full variable domain, rest sourced from reference TRBV19 and TRBJ1-6, is DGGITQSPKYLFRKEGQNVTLSCEQNLNHDAMYWYRQDPGQGLRLIYYSQIVNDFQKGDIAEGYSVSREKKESFPLTVTSAQKNPTAFYLCAVLLAAYLVLHSPLHFGNGTRLTVT.

CDR3 sequence reads: CASSSRDRDTEAFF. In DNA form, the CDR3 reads TGCGCCAGCAGCTCCCGGGACAGGGACACTGAAGCTTTCTTT. J is TRBJ1-1 and V is TRBV4-1; TRBD1 matches 9 bases. Germline V gene data show CDR1 as MGHRA and CDR2 as YSYEKL. This CDR3 is built from 14 residues. The J segment lost 3 bases and the V segment lost 5 bases, leaving 4 bases of the junction unmatched.

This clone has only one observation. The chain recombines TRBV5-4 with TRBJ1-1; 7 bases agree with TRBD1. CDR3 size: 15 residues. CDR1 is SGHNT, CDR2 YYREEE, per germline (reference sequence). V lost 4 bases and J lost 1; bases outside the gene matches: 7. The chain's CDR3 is CASSPSQGGNTEAFF. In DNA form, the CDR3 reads TGTGCCAGCAGCCCCTCTCAGGGGGGGAACACTGAAGCTTTCTTT. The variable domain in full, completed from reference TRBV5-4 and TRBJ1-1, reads ETGVTQSPTHLIKTRGQQVTLRCSSQSGHNTVSWYQQALGQGPQFIFQYYREEENGRGNFPPRFSGLQFPNYSSELNVNALELDDSALYLCASSPSQGGNTEAFFGQGTRLTVV.

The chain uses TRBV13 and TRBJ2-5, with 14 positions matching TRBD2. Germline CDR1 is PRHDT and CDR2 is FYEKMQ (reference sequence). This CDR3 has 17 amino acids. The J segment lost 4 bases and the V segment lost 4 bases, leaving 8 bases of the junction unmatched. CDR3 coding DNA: TGTGCCAGCAGCTCGACTAGCGGGGGGGCCATTGTAGAGACCCAGTACTTC. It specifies CASSSTSGGAIVETQYF.